This entry features one TCR beta chain sequence. Antigen specificity is unknown. There are 14 residues in the CDR3. The V and J ends lost 1 base and 8 bases respectively, with 14 bases between them. Per germline, CDR1 LGHDT and CDR2 YNNKEL (reference sequence). The record originates from a study of T cell responses to AZD1222 COVID-19 vaccine. Study findings and constraints: Among vaccine-associated CD4 TCRs, coverage spanned spike, with dominance at 160-218 and 743-854. Targeting of unmutated variant regions was reportedly seen in nearly half of spike-specific TCRs. Only a handful of people who got AZD1222 tested seropositive at baseline.

Pooled samples include second doses given at about 4 or 12 weeks. Some clones are missing from TCRdb's copy, which holds only in-frame ones; the method was immunoSEQ multiplex PCR. Among roughly 110,000 clones listed, around 88% were seen once. Sequences were derived from peripheral blood, sampled 28 days after the second AZD1222 dose. This chain connects TRBV3-1 (or the pseudogene TRBV3-2) to TRBJ1-2, with D tentatively TRBD1 (5 bases). This clonotype originated in an adult who received the AZD1222 COVID-19 vaccine. The CDR3 DNA sequence: TGTGCCAGCAGCCAAGTCGATGCAGGGAGAGGCTACACCTTC. This codes for CASSQVDAGRGYTF.